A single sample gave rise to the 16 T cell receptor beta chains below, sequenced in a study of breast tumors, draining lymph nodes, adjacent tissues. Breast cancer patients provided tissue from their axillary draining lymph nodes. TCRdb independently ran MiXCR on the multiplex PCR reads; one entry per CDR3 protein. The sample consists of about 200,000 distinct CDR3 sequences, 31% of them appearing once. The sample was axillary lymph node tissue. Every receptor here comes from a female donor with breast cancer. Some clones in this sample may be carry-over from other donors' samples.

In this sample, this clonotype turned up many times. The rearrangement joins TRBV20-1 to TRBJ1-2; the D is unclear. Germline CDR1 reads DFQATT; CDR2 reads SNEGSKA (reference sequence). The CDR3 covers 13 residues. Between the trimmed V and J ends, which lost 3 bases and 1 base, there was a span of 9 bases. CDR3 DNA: TGCAGTGCTAGGTCCGGAAATAACTATGGCTACACCTTC. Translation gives CSARSGNNYGYTF.

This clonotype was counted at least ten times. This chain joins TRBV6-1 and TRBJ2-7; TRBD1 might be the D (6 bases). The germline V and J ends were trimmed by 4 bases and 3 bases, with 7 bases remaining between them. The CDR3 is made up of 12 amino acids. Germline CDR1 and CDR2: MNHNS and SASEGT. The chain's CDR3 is CASSADSYEQYF. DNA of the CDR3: TGTGCCAGCAGTGCGGACAGCTACGAGCAGTACTTC.

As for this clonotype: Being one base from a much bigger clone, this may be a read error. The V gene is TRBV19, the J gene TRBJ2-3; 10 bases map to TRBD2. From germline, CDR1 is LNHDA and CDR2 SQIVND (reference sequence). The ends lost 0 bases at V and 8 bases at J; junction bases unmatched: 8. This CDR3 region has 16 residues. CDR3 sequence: CASSIESSGSPSTQYF. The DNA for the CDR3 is TGTGCCAGTAGTATAGAATCTAGCGGGAGCCCCAGTACGCAGTATTTT. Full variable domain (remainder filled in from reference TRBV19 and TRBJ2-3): DGGITQSPKYLFRKEGQNVTLSCEQNLNHDAMYWYRQDPGQGLRLIYYSQIVNDFQKGDIAEGYSVSREKKESFPLTVTSAQKNPTAFYLCASSIESSGSPSTQYFGPGTRLTVL.

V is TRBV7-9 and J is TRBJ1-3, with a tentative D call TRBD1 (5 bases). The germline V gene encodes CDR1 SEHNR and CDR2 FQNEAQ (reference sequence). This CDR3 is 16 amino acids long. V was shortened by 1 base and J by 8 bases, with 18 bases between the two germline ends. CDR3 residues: CASSLESGSYGYTIYF. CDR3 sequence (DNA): TGTGCCAGCAGCTTAGAGTCAGGGAGCTATGGCTACACCATATATTTT. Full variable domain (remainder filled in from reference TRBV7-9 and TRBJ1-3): DTGVSQNPRHKITKRGQNVTFRCDPISEHNRLYWYRQTLGQGPEFLTYFQNEAQLEKSRLLSDRFSAERPKGSFSTLEIQRTEQGDSAMYLCASSLESGSYGYTIYFGEGSWLTVV.

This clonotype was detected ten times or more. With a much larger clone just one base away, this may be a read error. CDR3 protein: CSSNQGNAYAQYF. For the CDR3, the DNA is TGCAGTTCTAACCAGGGGAACGCCTACGCGCAGTACTTC. V gene TRBV20-1 combines with J gene TRBJ2-7; a possible D gene is TRBD1 (6 bases). This CDR3 contains 13 residues. Germline values: CDR1 DFQATT, CDR2 SNEGSKA (reference sequence).

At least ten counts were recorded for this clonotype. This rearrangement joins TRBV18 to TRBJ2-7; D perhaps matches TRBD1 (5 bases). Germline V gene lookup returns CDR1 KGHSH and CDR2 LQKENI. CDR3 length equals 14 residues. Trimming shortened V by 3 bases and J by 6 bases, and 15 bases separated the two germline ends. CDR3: CASSPLDNLGEQYF. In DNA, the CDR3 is TGTGCCAGCTCACCCCTGGACAACTTGGGCGAGCAGTACTTC.

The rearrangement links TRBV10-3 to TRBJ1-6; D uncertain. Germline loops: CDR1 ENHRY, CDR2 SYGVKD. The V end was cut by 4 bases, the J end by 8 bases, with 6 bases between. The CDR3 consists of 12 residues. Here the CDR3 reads CAISAPDSPLHF. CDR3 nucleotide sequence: TGTGCCATCAGTGCCCCTGATTCACCCCTCCACTTT.

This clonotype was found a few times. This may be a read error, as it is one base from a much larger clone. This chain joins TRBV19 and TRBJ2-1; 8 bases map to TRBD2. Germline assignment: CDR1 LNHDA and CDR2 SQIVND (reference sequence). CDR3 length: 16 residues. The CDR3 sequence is CASSISLAGSYNEQSF. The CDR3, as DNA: TGTGCCAGTAGTATAAGTTTAGCGGGGTCCTACAATGAGCAGTCCTTC.

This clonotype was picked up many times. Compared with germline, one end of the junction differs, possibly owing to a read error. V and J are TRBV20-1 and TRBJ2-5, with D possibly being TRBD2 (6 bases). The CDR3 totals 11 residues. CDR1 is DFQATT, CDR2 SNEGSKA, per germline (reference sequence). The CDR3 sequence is CSARDLATQSF. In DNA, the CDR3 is TGCAGTGCTAGAGATCTAGCGACCCAGTCCTTC.

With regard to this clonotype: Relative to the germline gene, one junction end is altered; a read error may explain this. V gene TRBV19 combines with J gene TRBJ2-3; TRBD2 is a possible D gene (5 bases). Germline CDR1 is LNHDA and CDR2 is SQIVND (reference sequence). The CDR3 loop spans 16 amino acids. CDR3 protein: CASSTSSGSSTDAQYF. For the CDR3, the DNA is TGTGCCAGTAGTACATCCAGCGGATCTAGCACAGATGCGCAGTATTTT. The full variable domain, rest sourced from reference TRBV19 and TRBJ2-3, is DGGITQSPKYLFRKEGQNVTLSCEQNLNHDAMYWYRQDPGQGLRLIYYSQIVNDFQKGDIAEGYSVSREKKESFPLTVTSAQKNPTAFYLCASSTSSGSSTDAQYFGPGTRLTVL.

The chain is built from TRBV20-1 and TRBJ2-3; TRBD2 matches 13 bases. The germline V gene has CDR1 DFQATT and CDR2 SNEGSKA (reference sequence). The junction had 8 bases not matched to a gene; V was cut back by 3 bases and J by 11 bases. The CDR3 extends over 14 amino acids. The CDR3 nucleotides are TGCAGTGCTAGCGGACTAGCGGGGGTCAATGAGCAGTATTTT. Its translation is CSASGLAGVNEQYF.

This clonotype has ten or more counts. The CDR3 loop is CASSYSRGDSPLHF. The CDR3 region has the DNA TGTGCCAGCAGTTACTCGAGAGGAGACTCACCCCTCCACTTT. The chain is built from TRBV6-5 and TRBJ1-6; D not resolved. The CDR3 totals 14 residues. V was pared by 0 bases and J by 10 bases, with 10 bases between. Germline CDR1 reads MNHEY; CDR2 reads SVGAGI.

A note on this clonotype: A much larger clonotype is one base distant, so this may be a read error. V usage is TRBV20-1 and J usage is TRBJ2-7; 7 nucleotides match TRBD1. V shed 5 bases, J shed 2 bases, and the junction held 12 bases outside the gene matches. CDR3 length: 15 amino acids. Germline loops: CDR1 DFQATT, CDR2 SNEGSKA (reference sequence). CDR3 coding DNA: TGCAGTGCTCCTGACAGGGACCTCGGTCCCTACGAGCAGTACTTC. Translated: CSAPDRDLGPYEQYF.

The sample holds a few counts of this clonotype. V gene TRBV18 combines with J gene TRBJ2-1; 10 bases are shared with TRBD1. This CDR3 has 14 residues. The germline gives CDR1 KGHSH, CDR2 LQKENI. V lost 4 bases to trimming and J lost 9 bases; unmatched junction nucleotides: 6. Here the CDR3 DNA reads TGTGCCAGCTCACTGGGACAGGGGATTGGTGAGCAGTTCTTC. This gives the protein CASSLGQGIGEQFF.

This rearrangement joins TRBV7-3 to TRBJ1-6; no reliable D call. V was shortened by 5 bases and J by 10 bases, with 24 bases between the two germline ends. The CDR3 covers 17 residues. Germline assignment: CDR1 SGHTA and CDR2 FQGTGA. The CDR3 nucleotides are TGTGCCAGCAGCCCCCTCAGAGGCGGGGTGGCGGGCTCACCCCTCCACTTT. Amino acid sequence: CASSPLRGGVAGSPLHF.

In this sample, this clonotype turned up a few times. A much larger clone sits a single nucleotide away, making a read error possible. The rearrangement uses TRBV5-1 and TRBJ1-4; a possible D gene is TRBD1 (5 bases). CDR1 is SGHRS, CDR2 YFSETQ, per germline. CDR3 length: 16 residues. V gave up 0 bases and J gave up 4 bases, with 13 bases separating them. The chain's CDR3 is CASSLDFWDGNEKLFF. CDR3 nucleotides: TGCGCCAGCAGCTTGGATTTCTGGGACGGTAATGAAAAACTGTTTTTT.